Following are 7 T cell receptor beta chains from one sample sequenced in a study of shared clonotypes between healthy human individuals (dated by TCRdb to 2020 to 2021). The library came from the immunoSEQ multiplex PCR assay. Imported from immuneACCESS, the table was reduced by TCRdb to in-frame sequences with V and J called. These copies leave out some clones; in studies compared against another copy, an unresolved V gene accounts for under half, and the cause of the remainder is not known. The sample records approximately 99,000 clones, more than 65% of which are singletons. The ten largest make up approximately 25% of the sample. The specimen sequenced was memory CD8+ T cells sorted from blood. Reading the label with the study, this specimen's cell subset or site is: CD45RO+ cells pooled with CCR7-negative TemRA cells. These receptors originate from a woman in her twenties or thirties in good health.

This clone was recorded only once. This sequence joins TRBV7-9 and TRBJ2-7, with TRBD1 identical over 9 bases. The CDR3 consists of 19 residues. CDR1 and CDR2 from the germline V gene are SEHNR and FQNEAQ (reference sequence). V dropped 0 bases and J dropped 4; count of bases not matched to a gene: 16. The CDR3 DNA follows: TGTGCCAGCAGCTTAGCGTACCCCAATCTTGGGACAGGGACATACGAGCAGTACTTC. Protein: CASSLAYPNLGTGTYEQYF.

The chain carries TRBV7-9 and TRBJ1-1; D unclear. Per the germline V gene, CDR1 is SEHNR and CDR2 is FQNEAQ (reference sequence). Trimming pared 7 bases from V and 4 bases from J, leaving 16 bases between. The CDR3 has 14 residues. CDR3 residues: CASMNLSVSTEAFF. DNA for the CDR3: TGTGCCAGCATGAATTTGTCGGTGAGCACTGAAGCTTTCTTT.

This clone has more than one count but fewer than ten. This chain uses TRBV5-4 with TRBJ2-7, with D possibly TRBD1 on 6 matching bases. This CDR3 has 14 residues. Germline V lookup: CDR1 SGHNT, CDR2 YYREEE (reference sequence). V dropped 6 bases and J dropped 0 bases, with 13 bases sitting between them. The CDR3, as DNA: TGTGCCAGCACTTGGGGGCCCTTCTCCTACGAGCAGTACTTC. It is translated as CASTWGPFSYEQYF.

The CDR3 loop reads CAWSSGVQDYNEQFF. As DNA, the CDR3 is TGTGCCTGGAGTTCGGGGGTCCAAGATTACAATGAGCAGTTCTTC. J is TRBJ2-1 and V is TRBV30; tentative D call: TRBD2 (6 bases). V lost 2 bases and J lost 4, with 15 bases in between. Germline CDR1 reads GTSNPN; CDR2 reads SVGIG (reference sequence). CDR3 size: 15 residues.

CDR3 amino acids: CASSSRLAGGSYNEQFF. CDR3 DNA: TGTGCCAGCAGTTCGCGACTAGCGGGGGGATCCTACAATGAGCAGTTCTTC. The chain is built from TRBV25-1 and TRBJ2-1, with 13 bases aligning to TRBD2. Germline CDR1 is MGHDK and CDR2 is SYGVNS. V shed 5 bases, J shed 1 base, and the junction held 5 bases outside the gene matches. The CDR3 is 17 residues long.

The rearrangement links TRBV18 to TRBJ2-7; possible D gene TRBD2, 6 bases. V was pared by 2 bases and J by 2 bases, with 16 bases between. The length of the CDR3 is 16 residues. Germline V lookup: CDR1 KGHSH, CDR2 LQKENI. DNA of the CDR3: TGTGCCAGCTCACCAAAGGACCGCGGGGTAGCCTACGAGCAGTACTTC. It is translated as CASSPKDRGVAYEQYF. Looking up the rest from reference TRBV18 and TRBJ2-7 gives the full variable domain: NAGVMQNPRHLVRRRGQEARLRCSPMKGHSHVYWYRQLPEEGLKFMVYLQKENIIDESGMPKERFSAEFPKEGPSILRIQQVVRGDSAAYFCASSPKDRGVAYEQYFGPGTRLTVT.

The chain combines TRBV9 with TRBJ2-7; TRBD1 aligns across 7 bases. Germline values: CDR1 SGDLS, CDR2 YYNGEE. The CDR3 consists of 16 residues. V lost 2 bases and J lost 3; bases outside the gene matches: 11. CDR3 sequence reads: CASSVSTWDSYYEQYF. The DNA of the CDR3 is TGTGCCAGCAGCGTCAGTACTTGGGACAGTTACTACGAGCAGTACTTC.